The 3 T cell receptor beta chains below all came from one sample that was sequenced in a study of shared clonotypes between healthy human individuals. TCRdb keeps only in-frame clones here, not all; method: immunoSEQ multiplex PCR. This table holds around 600,000 clones, roughly 95% found once. CD45RO-negative CD8 cells positively selected for CCR7 made up the naive population, which excluded terminally differentiated effector memory CD45RA+ cells. Sequencing input: naive CD8+ T cells sorted from blood. The receptor source for this set is a woman younger than 45 in good health.

V gene TRBV27 combines with J gene TRBJ2-7, with 8 bases that match TRBD1. CDR1 MNHEY and CDR2 SMNVEV come from the germline V gene (reference sequence). With V trimmed by 7 bases and J by 7 bases, 6 bases remained unmatched. The length of the CDR3 is 12 residues. DNA of the CDR3: TGTGCCAGCACATCAGGGGGCAGGGAGCAGTACTTC. This encodes CASTSGGREQYF.

The rearrangement links TRBV5-4 to TRBJ1-1, with no clear D. CDR3 length: 11 amino acids. With 10 bases removed from V and 7 bases from J, the gap between germline ends came to 14 bases. Per the germline V gene, CDR1 is SGHNT and CDR2 is YYREEE (reference sequence). CDR3 sequence reads: CAVRETGEAFF. CDR3 nucleotide sequence: TGTGCCGTGAGAGAAACCGGTGAAGCTTTCTTT.

About this clone itself: Different DNA sequences within this sample yield the same CDR3. This chain joins TRBV11-3 and TRBJ2-2; no clear D. Trimming shortened V by 1 base and J by 6 bases, and 3 bases separated the two germline ends. Per the germline V gene, CDR1 is SGHNT and CDR2 is YENEEA. This CDR3 spans 12 amino acids. Here the CDR3 DNA reads TGTGCCAGCAGCTTAGGTGCCGGGGAGCTGTTTTTT. The encoded protein is CASSLGAGELFF.